Below are 12 T cell receptor beta chains sequenced from a single sample in a study of cytomegalovirus exposure and HLA in healthy donors. 13 Jbeta primers and 60 Vbeta primers were used for the PCR. Here immunoSEQ multiplex PCR was the method, and the copy in TCRdb shows in-frame clones only, minus some. The sample consists of some 70,000 clones, under 80% of them appearing once. The sequenced material came from PBMCs. The receptors originated from a male donor in good health and CMV-seropositive.

The rearrangement uses TRBV7-2 and TRBJ2-7; the match to TRBD2 covers 8 bases. This CDR3 has 14 residues. Losses at the gene ends were 6 bases for V and 3 bases for J; bases not matched to a gene: 7. The V gene's germline CDR1 is SGHTA and CDR2 FQGNSA. CDR3 DNA: TGTGCCAGCAGTTCAACTAGCGGAAACTACGAGCAGTACTTC. This sequence encodes CASSSTSGNYEQYF. Together with reference TRBV7-2 and TRBJ2-7, the CDR3 gives the full variable domain: GAGVSQSPSNKVTEKGKDVELRCDPISGHTALYWYRQSLGQGLEFLIYFQGNSAPDKSGLPSDRFSAERTGGSVSTLTIQRTQQEDSAVYLCASSSTSGNYEQYFGPGTRLTVT.

This chain joins TRBV13 and TRBJ2-7; 9 nucleotides line up with TRBD1. This CDR3 region has 15 residues. J lost 2 bases, V lost 5 bases, and 7 bases had no gene match. Germline values: CDR1 PRHDT, CDR2 FYEKMQ (reference sequence). The CDR3 reads CASSDPGQGTYEQYF. Written as DNA, the CDR3 is TGTGCCAGCAGCGATCCGGGACAGGGTACCTACGAGCAGTACTTC.

CDR3 bases: TGTGCCAGCAGCCAACTAGCGGGGGGGCCAAACGGGGAGCTGTTTTTT. Its translation: CASSQLAGGPNGELFF. V gene TRBV14 combines with J gene TRBJ2-2, with TRBD2 matching 12 bases. From germline, CDR1 is SGHDN and CDR2 FVKESK. Trimming took 2 bases from V and 7 from J; bases not matched to a gene: 5. There are 16 residues in the CDR3.

Concerning this clone itself: Other DNA sequences from this sample encode an identical CDR3 as well. V usage is TRBV30 and J usage is TRBJ1-3, with D maybe TRBD1 (5 bases). The germline V and J ends were trimmed by 3 bases and 0 bases, with 12 bases remaining between them. The CDR3 is made up of 15 amino acids. Germline-derived CDR1 and CDR2 are GTSNPN and SVGIG (reference sequence). The CDR3 region is CAWSVHGGSGNTIYF. CDR3 sequence (DNA): TGTGCCTGGAGCGTACACGGGGGCTCTGGAAACACCATATATTTT.

The V gene is TRBV10-2, the J gene TRBJ2-3; D is possibly TRBD1 (6 bases). CDR3 size: 15 residues. V was cut by 7 bases and J by 0 bases, with 14 bases left in between. Germline values: CDR1 WSHSY, CDR2 SAAADI. This chain's CDR3 is CASMAAGASTDTQYF. CDR3 sequence (DNA): TGCGCCAGCATGGCGGCAGGGGCTAGCACAGATACGCAGTATTTT.

There are a few counts of this clone. The J gene is TRBJ1-4, the V gene TRBV6-6, with D possibly being TRBD1 (6 bases). V was pared by 2 bases and J by 5 bases, with 9 bases between. The CDR3 runs to 14 residues. CDR1 MNHNY and CDR2 SVGAGI come from the germline V gene (reference sequence). For the CDR3, the DNA is TGTGCCAGCAGTTACGACAGGAGGAATGAAAAACTGTTTTTT. This gives the protein CASSYDRRNEKLFF.

The chain recombines TRBV6-6 with TRBJ2-7; a weak D match, TRBD1 (6 bases). Germline values: CDR1 MNHNY, CDR2 SVGAGI (reference sequence). Trimming shortened V by 4 bases and J by 3 bases, and 13 bases separated the two germline ends. This CDR3 comprises 14 residues. The CDR3 nucleotides are TGTGCCAGCAGTTTACAGGGACCCCACTACGAGCAGTACTTC. Residues: CASSLQGPHYEQYF.

This chain connects TRBV10-1 to TRBJ1-1; D not certain. CDR3 length: 17 residues. Germline CDR1 WNHNN, CDR2 SYGVQD (reference sequence). Trimming left V 8 bases short and J 5 bases short, with 27 bases between. The CDR3 protein is CASPPGCFEESSTEAFF. CDR3 sequence (DNA): TGCGCCAGCCCCCCCGGTTGCTTTGAGGAGTCGTCGACTGAAGCTTTCTTT.

The chain recombines TRBV30 with TRBJ1-6; D might be TRBD1 (6 bases). Germline assignment: CDR1 GTSNPN and CDR2 SVGIG (reference sequence). The CDR3 covers 15 residues. V gave up 3 bases and J gave up 7 bases, with 16 bases separating them. The CDR3 DNA reads as TGTGCCTGGAGGCGAGGGGGGGGAGGGAATTCACCCCTCCACTTT. The encoded protein is CAWRRGGGGNSPLHF.

The rearrangement joins TRBV27 to TRBJ1-2; D uncertain. In germline, CDR1 is MNHEY, CDR2 SMNVEV (reference sequence). Trimming cost V 1 base and J 6 bases, with 12 bases left between them. This CDR3 region has 14 residues. This chain's CDR3 is CASSLYPGIDGYTF. The CDR3 DNA sequence: TGTGCCAGCAGTTTATACCCGGGGATCGATGGCTACACCTTC.

V and J are TRBV19 and TRBJ1-1; unclear D gene. V was clipped by 7 bases and J by 0 bases, with 9 bases between them. Germline V gene sequence: CDR1 LNHDA, CDR2 SQIVND (reference sequence). The CDR3 is made up of 13 amino acids. In nucleotides, the CDR3 is TGTGCCAGTACGGCAGGCATGAACACTGAAGCTTTCTTT. Encoded protein: CASTAGMNTEAFF.

The V call is TRBV2, the J call TRBJ1-2, with D unresolved. This CDR3 region has 12 residues. Trimming cost V 4 bases and J 10 bases, with 13 bases left between them. The germline CDR1 and CDR2 sequences are SNHLY and FYNNEI. In DNA form, the CDR3 reads TGTGCCAGCAGTGGCGGCGTAGGCGACTACACCTTC. Protein sequence: CASSGGVGDYTF. Using reference TRBV2 and TRBJ1-2 for the parts outside the CDR3, the full variable domain is EPEVTQTPSHQVTQMGQEVILRCVPISNHLYFYWYRQILGQKVEFLVSFYNNEISEKSEIFDDQFSVERPDGSNFTLKIRSTKLEDSAMYFCASSGGVGDYTFGSGTRLTVV.